This TCR beta chain is drawn from a study of T cell responses to AZD1222 COVID-19 vaccine. General study findings and limits: No repertoire was sampled before or during the peak T cell response, only after it. Seropositivity was recorded at baseline in only a handful of AZD1222 recipients.

Germline values: CDR1 SGHNT, CDR2 YYREEE (reference sequence). The CDR3 sequence is 14 residues long. Between the trimmed V and J ends, which lost 2 bases and 8 bases, there was a span of 11 bases. The method was immunoSEQ multiplex PCR; TCRdb's version includes in-frame clones alone and lacks a portion of them. There are 240,000 or so clones in the sample; approximately 95% occur only once, and around 0.57% lies in the top ten. This clone appeared once. What it recognizes is unknown. The TCR was taken from an adult in good health. The specimen was peripheral blood, collected on day 0 of AZD1222 vaccination. V gene TRBV5-4 combines with J gene TRBJ1-6, with a possible D match to TRBD1 (5 bases). CDR3 region: CASSLEQAYSPLHF. The CDR3 DNA reads TGTGCCAGCAGCTTAGAACAGGCTTATTCACCCCTCCACTTT.